The present entry profiles one TCR beta chain with its context. Time point given: before trial treatment. This entry is derived from a study of low-dose radiotherapy and immunotherapy resistance in tumors. Across the whole study: Per fraction, Cohort 1 was given 0.5 Gy every 2 weeks, for a total of 6.5 Gy. It was 1 Gy per fraction every two weeks that Cohort 2 received, adding up to 13 Gy over 26 weeks.

Both TCRalpha and TCRbeta chains were reverse transcribed with V-gene-specific primers. TCRs were amplified for roughly 20 PCR cycles with a constant-region primer and V-primer adapter. TCRdb analysed the reads with MiXCR anew, one entry per CDR3 protein. Of some 57,000 distinct CDR3 sequences listed, about 25% are singletons. The V gene lost 0 bases and the J gene lost 5 bases, with 14 bases spanning the gap. This CDR3 is 16 amino acids long. Germline-derived CDR1 and CDR2 are SGHRS and YFSETQ. This receptor was taken from a male donor with prostate cancer. The chain couples TRBV5-1 to TRBJ1-4; a weak D match, TRBD1 (6 bases). Material: PBMCs, obtained before treatment. The CDR3 region has the DNA TGCGCCAGCAGCTTGGGAAAGACAGGCTCCAATGAAAAACTGTTTTTT. It is translated as CASSLGKTGSNEKLFF.